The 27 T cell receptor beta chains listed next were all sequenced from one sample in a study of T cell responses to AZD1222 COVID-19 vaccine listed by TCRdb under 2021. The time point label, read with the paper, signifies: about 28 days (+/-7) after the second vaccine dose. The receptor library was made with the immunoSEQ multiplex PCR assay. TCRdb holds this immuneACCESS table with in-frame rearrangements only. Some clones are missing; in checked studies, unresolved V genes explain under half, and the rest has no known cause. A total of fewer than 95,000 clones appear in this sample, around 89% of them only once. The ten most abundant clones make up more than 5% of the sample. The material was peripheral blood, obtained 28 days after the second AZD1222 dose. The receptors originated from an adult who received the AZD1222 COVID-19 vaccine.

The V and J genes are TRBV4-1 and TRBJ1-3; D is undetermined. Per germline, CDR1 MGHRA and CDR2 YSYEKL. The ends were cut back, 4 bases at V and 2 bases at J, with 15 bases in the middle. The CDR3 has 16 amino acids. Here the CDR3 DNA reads TGCGCCAGCAGCCGAGTATTGAACCAAGCTGGAAACACCATATATTTT. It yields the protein CASSRVLNQAGNTIYF.

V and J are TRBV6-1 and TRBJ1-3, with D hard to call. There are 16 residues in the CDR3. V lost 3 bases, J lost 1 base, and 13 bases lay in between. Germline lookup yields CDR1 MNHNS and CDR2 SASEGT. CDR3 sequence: CASSDWISSSGNTIYF. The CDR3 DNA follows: TGTGCCAGCAGTGATTGGATCAGCTCATCTGGAAACACCATATATTTT.

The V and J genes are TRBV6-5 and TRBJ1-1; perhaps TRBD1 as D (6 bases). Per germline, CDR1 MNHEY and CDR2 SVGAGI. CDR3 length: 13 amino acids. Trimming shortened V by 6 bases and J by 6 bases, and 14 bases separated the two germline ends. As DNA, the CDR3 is TGTGCCAGCAGCCTAATACAGGGCCCTGAAGCTTTCTTT. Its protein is CASSLIQGPEAFF.

CDR3 in DNA: TGTGCCAGTAGAAAGGGGACAGGGGCCGTCTTGATCTATGGCTACACCTTC. Translating gives CASRKGTGAVLIYGYTF. The chain is built from TRBV19 and TRBJ1-2; 10 bases fit TRBD1. Unmatched junction bases numbered 14, after V lost 6 bases and J lost 4 bases. Looked up from germline, CDR1 is LNHDA and CDR2 is SQIVND (reference sequence). The CDR3 spans 17 residues.

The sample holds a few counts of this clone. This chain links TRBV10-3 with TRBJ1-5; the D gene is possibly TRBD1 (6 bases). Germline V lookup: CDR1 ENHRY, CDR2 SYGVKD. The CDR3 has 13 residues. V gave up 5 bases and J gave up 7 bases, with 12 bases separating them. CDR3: CAISSGVGQPQHF. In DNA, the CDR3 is TGTGCCATCAGTTCAGGGGTAGGACAGCCCCAGCATTTT.

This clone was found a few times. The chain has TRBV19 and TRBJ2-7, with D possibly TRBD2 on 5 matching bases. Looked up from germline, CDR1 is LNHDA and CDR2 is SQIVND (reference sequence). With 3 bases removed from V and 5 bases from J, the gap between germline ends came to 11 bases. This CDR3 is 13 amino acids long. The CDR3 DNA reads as TGTGCCAGTAGTATCGGACTGCATAACGAGCAGTACTTC. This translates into CASSIGLHNEQYF.

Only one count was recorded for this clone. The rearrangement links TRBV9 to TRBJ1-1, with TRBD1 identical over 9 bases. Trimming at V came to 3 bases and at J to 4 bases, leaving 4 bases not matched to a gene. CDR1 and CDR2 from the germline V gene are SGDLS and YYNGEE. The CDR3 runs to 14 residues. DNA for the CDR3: TGTGCCAGCAGCGACGGGACAGGGATCACTGAAGCTTTCTTT. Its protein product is CASSDGTGITEAFF.

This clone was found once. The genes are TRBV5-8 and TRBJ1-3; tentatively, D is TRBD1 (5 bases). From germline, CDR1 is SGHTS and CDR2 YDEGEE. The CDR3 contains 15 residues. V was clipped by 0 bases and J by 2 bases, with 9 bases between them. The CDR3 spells CASSLGGYAGNTIYF. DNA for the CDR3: TGTGCCAGCAGCTTGGGGGGCTACGCTGGAAACACCATATATTTT.

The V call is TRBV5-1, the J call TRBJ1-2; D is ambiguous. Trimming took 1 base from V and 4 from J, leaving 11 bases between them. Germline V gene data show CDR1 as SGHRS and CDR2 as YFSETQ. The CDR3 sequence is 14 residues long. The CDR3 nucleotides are TGCGCCAGCAGCTTGACTGGGAGTCTCTATGGCTACACCTTC. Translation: CASSLTGSLYGYTF.

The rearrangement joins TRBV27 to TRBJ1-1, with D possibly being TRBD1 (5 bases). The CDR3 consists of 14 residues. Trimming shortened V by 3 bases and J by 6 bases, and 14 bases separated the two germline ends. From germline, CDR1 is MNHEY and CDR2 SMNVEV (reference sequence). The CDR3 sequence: CASSFQGFFAEAFF. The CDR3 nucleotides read TGTGCCAGCAGTTTTCAGGGATTTTTTGCTGAAGCTTTCTTT.

CDR3 sequence (DNA): TGCGCCAGCTACCCGGGGGGTAGCGGAGAAAAACTGTTTTTT. This encodes CASYPGGSGEKLFF. The rearrangement uses TRBV5-1 and TRBJ1-4, with a weak D call TRBD1 (5 bases). CDR1 is SGHRS, CDR2 YFSETQ, per germline. V gave up 7 bases and J gave up 8 bases, with 18 bases separating them. The CDR3 consists of 14 residues.

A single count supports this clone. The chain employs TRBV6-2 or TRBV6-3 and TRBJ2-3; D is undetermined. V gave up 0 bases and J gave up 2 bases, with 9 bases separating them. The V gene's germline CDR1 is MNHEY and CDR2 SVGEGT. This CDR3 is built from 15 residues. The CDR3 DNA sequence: TGTGCCAGCAGTTACTCGAAACTGATCACAGATACGCAGTATTTT. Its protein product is CASSYSKLITDTQYF.

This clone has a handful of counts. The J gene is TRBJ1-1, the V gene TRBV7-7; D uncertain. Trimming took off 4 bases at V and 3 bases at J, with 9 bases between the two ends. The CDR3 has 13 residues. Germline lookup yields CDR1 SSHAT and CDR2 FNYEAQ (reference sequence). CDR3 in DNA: TGTGCCAGCAGCTCTACAGTAGACACTGAAGCTTTCTTT. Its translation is CASSSTVDTEAFF.

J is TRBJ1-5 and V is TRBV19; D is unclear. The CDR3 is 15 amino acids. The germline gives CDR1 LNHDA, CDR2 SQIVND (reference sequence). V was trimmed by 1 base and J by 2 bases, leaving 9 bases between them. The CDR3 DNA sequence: TGTGCCAGTAGTATAGTTGACTCCGGCAATCAGCCCCAGCATTTT. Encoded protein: CASSIVDSGNQPQHF.

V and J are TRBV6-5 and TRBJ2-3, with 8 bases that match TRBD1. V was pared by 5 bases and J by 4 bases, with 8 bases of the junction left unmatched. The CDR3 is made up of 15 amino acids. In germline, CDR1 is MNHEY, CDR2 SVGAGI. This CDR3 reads CASSRGQGGSDTQYF. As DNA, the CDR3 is TGTGCCAGCAGTCGTGGACAGGGTGGATCAGATACGCAGTATTTT.

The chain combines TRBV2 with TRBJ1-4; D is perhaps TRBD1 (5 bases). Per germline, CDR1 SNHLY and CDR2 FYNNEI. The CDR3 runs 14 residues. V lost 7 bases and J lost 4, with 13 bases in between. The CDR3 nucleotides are TGTGCCAGCAATAGAGGACACCGTAATGAAAAACTGTTTTTT. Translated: CASNRGHRNEKLFF.

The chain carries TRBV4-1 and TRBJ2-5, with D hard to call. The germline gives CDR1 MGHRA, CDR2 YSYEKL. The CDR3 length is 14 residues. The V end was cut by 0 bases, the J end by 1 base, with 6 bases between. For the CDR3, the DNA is TGCGCCAGCAGCCAAGATGATCGCCAAGAGACCCAGTACTTC. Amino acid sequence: CASSQDDRQETQYF.

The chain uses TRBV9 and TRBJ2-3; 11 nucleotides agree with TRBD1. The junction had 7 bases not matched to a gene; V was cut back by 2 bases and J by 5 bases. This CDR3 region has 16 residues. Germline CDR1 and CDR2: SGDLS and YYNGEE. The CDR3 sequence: CASSVGQGASRDTQYF. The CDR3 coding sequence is TGTGCCAGCAGCGTCGGACAGGGGGCTTCTAGAGATACGCAGTATTTT. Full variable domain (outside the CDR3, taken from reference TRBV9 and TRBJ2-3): DSGVTQTPKHLITATGQRVTLRCSPRSGDLSVYWYQQSLDQGLQFLIQYYNGEERAKGNILERFSAQQFPDLHSELNLSSLELGDSALYFCASSVGQGASRDTQYFGPGTRLTVL.

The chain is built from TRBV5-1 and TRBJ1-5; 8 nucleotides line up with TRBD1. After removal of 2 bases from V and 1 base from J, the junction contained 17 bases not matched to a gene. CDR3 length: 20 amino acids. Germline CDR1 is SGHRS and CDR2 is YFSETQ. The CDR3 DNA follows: TGCGCCAGCAGCTTCGTCTGCAGGGGGCAGTCAATCAAGAGCAATCAGCCCCAGCATTTT. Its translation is CASSFVCRGQSIKSNQPQHF.

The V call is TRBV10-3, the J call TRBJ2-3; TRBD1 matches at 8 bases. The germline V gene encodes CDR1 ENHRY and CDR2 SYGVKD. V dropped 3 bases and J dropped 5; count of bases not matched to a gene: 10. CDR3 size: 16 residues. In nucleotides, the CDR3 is TGTGCCATCAGTGACCCCAGGGGGCAATCGGAAGATACGCAGTATTTT. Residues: CAISDPRGQSEDTQYF.

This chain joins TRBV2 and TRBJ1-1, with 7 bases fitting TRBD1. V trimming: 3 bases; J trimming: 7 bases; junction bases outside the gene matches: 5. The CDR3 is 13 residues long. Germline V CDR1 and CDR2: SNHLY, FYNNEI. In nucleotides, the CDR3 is TGTGCCAGCAGTGATGGCAGGGGGGATGAAGCTTTCTTT. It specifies CASSDGRGDEAFF. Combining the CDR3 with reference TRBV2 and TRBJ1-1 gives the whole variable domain EPEVTQTPSHQVTQMGQEVILRCVPISNHLYFYWYRQILGQKVEFLVSFYNNEISEKSEIFDDQFSVERPDGSNFTLKIRSTKLEDSAMYFCASSDGRGDEAFFGQGTRLTVV.

Written as DNA, the CDR3 is TGTGCCAGCAGTTACGACAGAACAATTATCAATGAGCAGTTCTTC. This encodes CASSYDRTIINEQFF. This sequence joins TRBV6-5 and TRBJ2-1; D might be TRBD1 (5 bases). Trimming took off 2 bases at V and 6 bases at J, with 14 bases between the two ends. Germline CDR1 reads MNHEY; CDR2 reads SVGAGI. The CDR3 is made up of 15 amino acids.

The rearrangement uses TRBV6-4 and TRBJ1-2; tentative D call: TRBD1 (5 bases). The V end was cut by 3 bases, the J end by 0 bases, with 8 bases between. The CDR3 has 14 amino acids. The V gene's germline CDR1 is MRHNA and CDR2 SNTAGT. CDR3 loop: CASSEGRTNYGYTF. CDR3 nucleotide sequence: TGTGCCAGCAGTGAGGGACGGACTAACTATGGCTACACCTTC.

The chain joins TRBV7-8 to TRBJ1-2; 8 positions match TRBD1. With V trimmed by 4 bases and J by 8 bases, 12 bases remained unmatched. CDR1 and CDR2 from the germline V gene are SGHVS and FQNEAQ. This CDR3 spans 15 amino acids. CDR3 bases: TGTGCCAGCAGCTCCGAATTGACAGGGGCCCTCGGCTACACCTTC. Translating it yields CASSSELTGALGYTF.

The DNA of the CDR3 is TGTGCTAGTGGGTTAGGCTTAGCGGCCCACCGGGAGACCCAGTACTTC. It specifies CASGLGLAAHRETQYF. The chain has TRBV12-5 and TRBJ2-5; weak D call: TRBD2 (6 bases). Per the germline V gene, CDR1 is LGHNT and CDR2 is FRNRAP. The V and J ends lost 6 bases and 5 bases respectively, with 22 bases between them. This CDR3 region has 16 residues.

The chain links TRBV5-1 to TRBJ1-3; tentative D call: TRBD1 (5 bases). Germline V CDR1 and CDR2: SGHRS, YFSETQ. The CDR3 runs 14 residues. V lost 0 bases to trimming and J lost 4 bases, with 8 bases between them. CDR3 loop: CASSLGDVGNTIYF. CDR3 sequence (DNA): TGCGCCAGCAGCTTGGGGGACGTAGGAAACACCATATATTTT.

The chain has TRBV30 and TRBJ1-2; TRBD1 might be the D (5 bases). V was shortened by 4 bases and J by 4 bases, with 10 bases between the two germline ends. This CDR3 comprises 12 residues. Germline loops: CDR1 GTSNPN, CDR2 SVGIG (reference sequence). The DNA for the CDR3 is TGTGCCTGGACGGGGCAGTTCTATGGCTACACCTTC. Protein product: CAWTGQFYGYTF.